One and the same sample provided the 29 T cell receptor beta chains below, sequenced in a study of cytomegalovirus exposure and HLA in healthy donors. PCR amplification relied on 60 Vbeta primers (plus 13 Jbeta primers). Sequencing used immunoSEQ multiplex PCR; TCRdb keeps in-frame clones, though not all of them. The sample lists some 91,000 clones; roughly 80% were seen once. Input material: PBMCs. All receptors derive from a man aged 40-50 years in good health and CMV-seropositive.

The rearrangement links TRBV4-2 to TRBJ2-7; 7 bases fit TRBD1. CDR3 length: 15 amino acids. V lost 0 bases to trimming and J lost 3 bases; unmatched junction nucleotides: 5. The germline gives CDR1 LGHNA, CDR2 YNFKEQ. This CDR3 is CASSQDRGQNYEQYF. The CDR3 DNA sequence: TGTGCCAGCAGCCAAGATCGGGGACAGAACTACGAGCAGTACTTC.

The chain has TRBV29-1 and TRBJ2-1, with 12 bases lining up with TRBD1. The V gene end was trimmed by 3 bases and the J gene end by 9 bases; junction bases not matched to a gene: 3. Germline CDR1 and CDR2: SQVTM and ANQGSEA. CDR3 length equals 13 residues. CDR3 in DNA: TGCAGCGTTGACGGGACAGGGGGCCGTGAGCAGTTCTTC. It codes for CSVDGTGGREQFF.

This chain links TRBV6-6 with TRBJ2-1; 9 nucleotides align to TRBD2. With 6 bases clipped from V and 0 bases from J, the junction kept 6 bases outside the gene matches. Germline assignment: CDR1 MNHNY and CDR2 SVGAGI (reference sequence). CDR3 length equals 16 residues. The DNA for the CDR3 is TGTGCCAGCAGACGAGATAGCGGGAGCTCCTACAATGAGCAGTTCTTC. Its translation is CASRRDSGSSYNEQFF.

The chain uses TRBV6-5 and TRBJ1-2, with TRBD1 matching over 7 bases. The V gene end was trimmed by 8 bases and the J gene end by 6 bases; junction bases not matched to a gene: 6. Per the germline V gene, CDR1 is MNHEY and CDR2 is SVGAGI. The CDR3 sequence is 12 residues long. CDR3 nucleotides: TGTGCCAGCGGGGACAGAACTAATGGCTACACCTTC. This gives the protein CASGDRTNGYTF.

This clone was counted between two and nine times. For the CDR3, the DNA is TGTGCCATCAGTGAAACAGTTAATAATTCACCCCTCCACTTT. It codes for CAISETVNNSPLHF. The chain employs TRBV10-3 and TRBJ1-6; D is uncertain. This CDR3 is built from 14 residues. V was clipped by 3 bases and J by 5 bases, with 8 bases between them. Germline V CDR1 and CDR2: ENHRY, SYGVKD.

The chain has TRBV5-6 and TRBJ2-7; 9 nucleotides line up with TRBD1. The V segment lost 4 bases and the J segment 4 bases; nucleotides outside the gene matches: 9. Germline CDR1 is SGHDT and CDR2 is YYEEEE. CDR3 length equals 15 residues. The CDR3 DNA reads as TGTGCCAGCAGCGGGACAGGGACGCCGAAGTACGAGCAGTACTTC. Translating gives CASSGTGTPKYEQYF. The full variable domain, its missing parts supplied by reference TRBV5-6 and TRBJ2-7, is DAGVTQSPTHLIKTRGQQVTLRCSPKSGHDTVSWYQQALGQGPQFIFQYYEEEERQRGNFPDRFSGHQFPNYSSELNVNALLLGDSALYLCASSGTGTPKYEQYFGPGTRLTVT.

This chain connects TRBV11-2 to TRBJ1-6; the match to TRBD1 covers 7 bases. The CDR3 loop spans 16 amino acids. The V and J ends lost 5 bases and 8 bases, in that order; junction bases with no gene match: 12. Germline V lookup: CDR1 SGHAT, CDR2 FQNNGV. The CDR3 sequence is CASSITGANRDSPLHF. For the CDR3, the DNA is TGTGCCAGCAGCATCACAGGGGCTAACCGGGATTCACCCCTCCACTTT.

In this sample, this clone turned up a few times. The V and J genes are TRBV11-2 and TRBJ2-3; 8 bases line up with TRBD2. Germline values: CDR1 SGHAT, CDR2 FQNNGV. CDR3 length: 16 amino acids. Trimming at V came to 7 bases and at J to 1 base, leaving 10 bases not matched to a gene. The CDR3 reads CASKSRGEVGTDTQYF. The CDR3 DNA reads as TGTGCCAGCAAATCGCGGGGGGAGGTCGGCACAGATACGCAGTATTTT.

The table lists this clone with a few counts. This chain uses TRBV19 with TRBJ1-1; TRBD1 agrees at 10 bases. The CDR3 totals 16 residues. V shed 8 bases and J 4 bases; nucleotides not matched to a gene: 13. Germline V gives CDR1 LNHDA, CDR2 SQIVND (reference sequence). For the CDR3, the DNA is TGTGCCAGTGGGGGACAGGGGAGCTTTAGGGGCACTGAAGCTTTCTTT. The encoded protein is CASGGQGSFRGTEAFF.

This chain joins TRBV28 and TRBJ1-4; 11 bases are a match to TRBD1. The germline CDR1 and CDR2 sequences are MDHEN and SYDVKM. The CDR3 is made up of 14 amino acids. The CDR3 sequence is CSTGTGGRNEKLFF. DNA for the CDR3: TGTTCGACGGGGACAGGGGGGAGGAATGAAAAACTGTTTTTT.

CDR3 nucleotide sequence: TGTGCCAGCAGTGAAGTCCGGTCCCCTAGCACAGATACGCAGTATTTT. Translating gives CASSEVRSPSTDTQYF. The chain carries TRBV2 and TRBJ2-3; D unresolved. Trimming left V 1 base short and J 0 bases short, with 11 bases between. The CDR3 spans 16 residues. Germline V gene sequence: CDR1 SNHLY, CDR2 FYNNEI.

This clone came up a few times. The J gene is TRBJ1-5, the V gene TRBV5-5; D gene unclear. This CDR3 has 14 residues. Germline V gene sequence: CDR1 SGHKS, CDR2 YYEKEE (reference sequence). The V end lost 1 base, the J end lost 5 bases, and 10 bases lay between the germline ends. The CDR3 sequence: CASSLYSADQPQHF. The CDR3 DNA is TGTGCCAGCAGCTTGTATTCAGCGGATCAGCCCCAGCATTTT.

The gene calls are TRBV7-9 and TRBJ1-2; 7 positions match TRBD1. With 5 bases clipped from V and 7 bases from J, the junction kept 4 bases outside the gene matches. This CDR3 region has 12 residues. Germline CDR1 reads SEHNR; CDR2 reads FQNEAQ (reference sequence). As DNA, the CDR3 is TGTGCCAGCAGCCCACAGGGGTCTGGCTACACCTTC. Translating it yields CASSPQGSGYTF.

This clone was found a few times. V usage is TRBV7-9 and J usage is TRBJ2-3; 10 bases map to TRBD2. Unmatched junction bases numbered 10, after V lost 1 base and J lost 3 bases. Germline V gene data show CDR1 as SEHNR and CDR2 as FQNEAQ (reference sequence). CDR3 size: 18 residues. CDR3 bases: TGTGCCAGCAGCTTAGGGACTAGCGGACTAACGGGTACAGATACGCAGTATTTT. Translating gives CASSLGTSGLTGTDTQYF.

This chain's CDR3 is CASSLGAGGTGPYTF. In DNA form, the CDR3 reads TGTGCCAGCAGTTTGGGAGCGGGGGGGACGGGACCCTACACCTTC. The V and J genes are TRBV27 and TRBJ1-2; weak D call: TRBD1 (5 bases). The length of the CDR3 is 15 residues. The germline V and J ends were trimmed by 3 bases and 10 bases, with 21 bases remaining between them. Germline loops: CDR1 MNHEY, CDR2 SMNVEV (reference sequence).

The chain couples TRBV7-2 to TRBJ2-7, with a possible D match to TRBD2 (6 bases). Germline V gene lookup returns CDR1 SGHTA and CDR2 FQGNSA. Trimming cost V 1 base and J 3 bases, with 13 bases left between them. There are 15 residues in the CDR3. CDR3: CASSLVFDGSYEQYF. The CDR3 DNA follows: TGTGCCAGCAGCTTAGTCTTCGACGGGAGCTACGAGCAGTACTTC.

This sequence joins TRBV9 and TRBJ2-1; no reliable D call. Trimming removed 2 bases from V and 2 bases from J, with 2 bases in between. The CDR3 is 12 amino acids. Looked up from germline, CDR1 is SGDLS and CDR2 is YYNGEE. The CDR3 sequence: CASSVTYNEQFF. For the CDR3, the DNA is TGTGCCAGCAGCGTCACCTACAATGAGCAGTTCTTC.

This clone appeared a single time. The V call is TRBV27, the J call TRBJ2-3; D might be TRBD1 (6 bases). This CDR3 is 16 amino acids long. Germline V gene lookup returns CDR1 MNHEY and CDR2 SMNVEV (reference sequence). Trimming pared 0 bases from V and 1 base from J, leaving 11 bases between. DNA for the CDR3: TGTGCCAGCAGTTTATCGGGGGCTGTGGGCACAGATACGCAGTATTTT. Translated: CASSLSGAVGTDTQYF.

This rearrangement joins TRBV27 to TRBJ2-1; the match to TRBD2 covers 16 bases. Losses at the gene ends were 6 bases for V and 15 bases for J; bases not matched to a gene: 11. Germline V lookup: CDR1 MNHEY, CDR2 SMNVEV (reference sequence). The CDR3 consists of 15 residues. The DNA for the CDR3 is TGTGCCAGCAGGGGACTAGCGGGGGGGACGCCCTTGGGGTTCTTC. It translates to CASRGLAGGTPLGFF.

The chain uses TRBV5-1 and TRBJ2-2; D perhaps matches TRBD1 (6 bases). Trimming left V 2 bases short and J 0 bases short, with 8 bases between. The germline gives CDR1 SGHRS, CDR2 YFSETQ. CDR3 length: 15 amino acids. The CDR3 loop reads CASSFGTSNTGELFF. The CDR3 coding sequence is TGCGCCAGCAGCTTCGGGACATCGAACACCGGGGAGCTGTTTTTT. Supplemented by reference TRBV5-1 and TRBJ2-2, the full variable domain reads KAGVTQTPRYLIKTRGQQVTLSCSPISGHRSVSWYQQTPGQGLQFLFEYFSETQRNKGNFPGRFSGRQFSNSRSEMNVSTLELGDSALYLCASSFGTSNTGELFFGEGSRLTVL.

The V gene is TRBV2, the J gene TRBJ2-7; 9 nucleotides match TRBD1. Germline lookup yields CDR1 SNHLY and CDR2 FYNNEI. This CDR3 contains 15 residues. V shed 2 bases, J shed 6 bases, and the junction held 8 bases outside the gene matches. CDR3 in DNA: TGTGCCAGCAGTGAACGGGGGACAGGGTCGATCGAGCAGTACTTC. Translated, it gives CASSERGTGSIEQYF.

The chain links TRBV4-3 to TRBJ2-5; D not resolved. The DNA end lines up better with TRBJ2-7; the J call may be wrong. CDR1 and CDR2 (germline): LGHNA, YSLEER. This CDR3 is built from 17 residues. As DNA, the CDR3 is TGCGCCAGCAGCCAAGATTTAAGGCGGAACACCCCCTACGAGCAGTACTTC. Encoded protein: CASSQDLRRNTPYEQYF.

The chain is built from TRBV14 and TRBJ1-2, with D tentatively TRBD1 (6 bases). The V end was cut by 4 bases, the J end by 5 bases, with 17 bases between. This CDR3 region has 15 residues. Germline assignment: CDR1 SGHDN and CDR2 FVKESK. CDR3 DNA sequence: TGTGCCAGCAGCCCATACGGGACACCGTATTATGGCTACACCTTC. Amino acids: CASSPYGTPYYGYTF.

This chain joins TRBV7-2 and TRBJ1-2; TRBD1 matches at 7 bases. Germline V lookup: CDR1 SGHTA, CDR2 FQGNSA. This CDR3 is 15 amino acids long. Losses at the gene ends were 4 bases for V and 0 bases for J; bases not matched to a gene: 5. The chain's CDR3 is CASSSPDRSNYGYTF. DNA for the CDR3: TGTGCCAGCAGCTCACCGGACAGGTCTAACTATGGCTACACCTTC.

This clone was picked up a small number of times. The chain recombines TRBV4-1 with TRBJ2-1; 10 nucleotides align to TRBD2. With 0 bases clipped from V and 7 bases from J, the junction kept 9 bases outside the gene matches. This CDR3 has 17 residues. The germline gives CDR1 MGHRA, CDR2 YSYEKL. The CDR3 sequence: CASSQERSGGAENEQFF. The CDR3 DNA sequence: TGCGCCAGCAGCCAAGAAAGAAGCGGGGGGGCGGAAAATGAGCAGTTCTTC.

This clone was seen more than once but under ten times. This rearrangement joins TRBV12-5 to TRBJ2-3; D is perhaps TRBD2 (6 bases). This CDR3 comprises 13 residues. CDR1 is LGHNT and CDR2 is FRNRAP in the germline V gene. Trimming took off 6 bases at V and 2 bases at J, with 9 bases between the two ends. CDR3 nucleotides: TGTGCTAGTGGCGGCGGGACCACAGATACGCAGTATTTT. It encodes CASGGGTTDTQYF.

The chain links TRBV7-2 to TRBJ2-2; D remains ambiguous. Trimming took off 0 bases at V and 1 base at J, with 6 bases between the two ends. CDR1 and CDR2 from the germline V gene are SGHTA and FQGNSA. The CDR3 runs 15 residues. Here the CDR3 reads CASSLAYGNTGELFF. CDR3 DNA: TGTGCCAGCAGCTTAGCGTACGGGAACACCGGGGAGCTGTTTTTT.

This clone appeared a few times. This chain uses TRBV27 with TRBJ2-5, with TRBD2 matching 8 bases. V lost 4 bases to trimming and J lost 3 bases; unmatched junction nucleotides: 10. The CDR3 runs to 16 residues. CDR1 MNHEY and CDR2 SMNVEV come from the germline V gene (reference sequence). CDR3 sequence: CASSSTGTSLEETQYF. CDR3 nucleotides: TGTGCCAGCAGTTCAACCGGGACTAGTCTTGAAGAGACCCAGTACTTC.

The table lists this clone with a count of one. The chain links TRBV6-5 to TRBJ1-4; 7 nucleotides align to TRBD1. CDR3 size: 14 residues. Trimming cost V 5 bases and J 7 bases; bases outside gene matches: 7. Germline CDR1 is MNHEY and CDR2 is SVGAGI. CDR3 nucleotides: TGTGCCAGCAGTCCGACAGGGATGGGTGAAAAACTGTTTTTT. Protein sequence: CASSPTGMGEKLFF.